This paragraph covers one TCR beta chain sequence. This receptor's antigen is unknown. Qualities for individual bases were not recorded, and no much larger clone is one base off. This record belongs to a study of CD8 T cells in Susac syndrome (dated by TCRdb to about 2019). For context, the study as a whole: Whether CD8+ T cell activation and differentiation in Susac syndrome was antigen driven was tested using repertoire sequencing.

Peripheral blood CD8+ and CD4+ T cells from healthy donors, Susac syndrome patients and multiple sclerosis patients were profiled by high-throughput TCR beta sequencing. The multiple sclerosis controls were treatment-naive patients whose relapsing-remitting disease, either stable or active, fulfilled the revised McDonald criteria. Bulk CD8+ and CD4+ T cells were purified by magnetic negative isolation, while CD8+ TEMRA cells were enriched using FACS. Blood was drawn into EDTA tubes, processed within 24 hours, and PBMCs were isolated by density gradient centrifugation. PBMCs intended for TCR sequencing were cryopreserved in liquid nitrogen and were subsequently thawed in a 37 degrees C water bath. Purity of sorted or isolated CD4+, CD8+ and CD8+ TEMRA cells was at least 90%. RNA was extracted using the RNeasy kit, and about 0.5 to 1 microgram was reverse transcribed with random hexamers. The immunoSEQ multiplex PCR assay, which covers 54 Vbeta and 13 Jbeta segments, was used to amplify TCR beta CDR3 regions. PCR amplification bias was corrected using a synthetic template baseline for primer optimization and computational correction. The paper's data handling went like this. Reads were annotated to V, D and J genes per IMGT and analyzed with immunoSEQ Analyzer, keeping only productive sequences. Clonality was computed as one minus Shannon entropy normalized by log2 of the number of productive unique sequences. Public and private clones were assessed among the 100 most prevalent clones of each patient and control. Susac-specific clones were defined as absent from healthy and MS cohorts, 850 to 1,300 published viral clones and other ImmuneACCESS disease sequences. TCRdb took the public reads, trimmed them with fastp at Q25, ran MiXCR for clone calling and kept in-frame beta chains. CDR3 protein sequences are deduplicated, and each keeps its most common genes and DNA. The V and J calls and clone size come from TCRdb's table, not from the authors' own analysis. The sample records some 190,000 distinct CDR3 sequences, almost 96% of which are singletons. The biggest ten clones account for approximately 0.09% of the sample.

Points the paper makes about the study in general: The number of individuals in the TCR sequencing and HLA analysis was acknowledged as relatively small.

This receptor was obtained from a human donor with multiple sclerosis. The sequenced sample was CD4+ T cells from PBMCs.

The sequenced DNA is TGCAGCGTTAACCGATTGGGGACTAGCGGGGGGGAGACCCAGTACTTC. Translated, this gives CSVNRLGTSGGETQYF. The sequence joins TRBV29-1 to TRBJ2-5; 15 middle bases align to TRBD2. From a lookup of the germline V gene, CDR1 and CDR2 are SQVTM and ANQGSEA. Compared with germline, V lacks 5 bases and J lacks 5 bases; bases without a gene match: 9. Taken from cysteine to phenylalanine, the CDR3 has 16 residues. The DNA shown is the 48-base CDR3, in frame from base 1.